These 23 T cell receptor beta chains share one sample of origin, sequenced in a study of early T cells in non-severe SARS-CoV-2 infection. TCRdb re-called the 5' RACE reads with MiXCR, one entry per CDR3 protein. Among 45,000 to 50,000 distinct CDR3 sequences, approximately 5.7% were seen once, and the ten largest hold about 7%. The material sequenced was whole blood, taken at baseline. The receptors shown here come from an adult who was a healthcare worker with PCR-confirmed SARS-CoV-2 infection or an uninfected control (not recorded which).

The chain combines TRBV11-3 with TRBJ1-1; D remains unclear. This CDR3 has 13 amino acids. V shed 3 bases and J shed 5 bases, with 10 bases lying between them. From germline, CDR1 is SGHNT and CDR2 YENEEA. CDR3 DNA: TGTGCCAGCAGCTTCAGTAGCAAGACTGAAGCTTTCTTT. Translating it yields CASSFSSKTEAFF.

This clonotype was picked up a small number of times. The V call is TRBV14, the J call TRBJ1-2; the D gene is possibly TRBD1 (6 bases). CDR3 length: 15 amino acids. Per germline, CDR1 SGHDN and CDR2 FVKESK. Trimming left V 1 base short and J 1 base short, with 10 bases between. CDR3 sequence reads: CASSQARTDNYGYTF. The CDR3 DNA reads as TGTGCCAGCAGCCAAGCTCGGACAGATAACTATGGCTACACCTTC.

The chain carries TRBV7-8 and TRBJ1-1; D is uncertain. The CDR3 is 13 amino acids. Germline V CDR1 and CDR2: SGHVS, FQNEAQ. The germline V and J ends were trimmed by 4 bases and 1 base, with 7 bases remaining between them. CDR3 sequence (DNA): TGTGCCAGCAGCTCGACCCGGAACACTGAAGCTTTCTTT. This encodes CASSSTRNTEAFF.

The sample holds many counts of this clonotype. V and J are TRBV19 and TRBJ2-3; D is perhaps TRBD1 (6 bases). Germline assignment: CDR1 LNHDA and CDR2 SQIVND (reference sequence). V was clipped by 5 bases and J by 0 bases, with 12 bases between them. This CDR3 comprises 15 residues. CDR3 residues: CASSPWTESTDTQYF. CDR3 nucleotides: TGTGCCAGTAGTCCGTGGACAGAAAGCACAGATACGCAGTATTTT. Using reference TRBV19 and TRBJ2-3 for the parts outside the CDR3, the full variable domain is DGGITQSPKYLFRKEGQNVTLSCEQNLNHDAMYWYRQDPGQGLRLIYYSQIVNDFQKGDIAEGYSVSREKKESFPLTVTSAQKNPTAFYLCASSPWTESTDTQYFGPGTRLTVL.

Ten or more counts support this clonotype. J is TRBJ2-6 and V is TRBV24-1; D remains unclear. This CDR3 contains 16 residues. The germline V gene encodes CDR1 KGHDR and CDR2 SFDVKD. Deletions cut 3 bases from V and 0 bases from J, with 8 bases between. CDR3 nucleotides: TGTGCCACCAGTGATAGGTCCTTCTCTGGGGCCAACGTCCTGACTTTC. As protein: CATSDRSFSGANVLTF.

This chain connects TRBV6-5 to TRBJ2-5; TRBD1 agrees at 7 bases. This CDR3 region has 14 residues. Germline loops: CDR1 MNHEY, CDR2 SVGAGI. The V gene end was trimmed by 6 bases and the J gene end by 4 bases; junction bases not matched to a gene: 8. CDR3 nucleotide sequence: TGTGCCAGCAGCCCAGGGGGAGTGGTAGAGACCCAGTACTTC. It yields the protein CASSPGGVVETQYF.

This clonotype was counted many times. The chain couples TRBV13 to TRBJ2-5; D not resolved. Deletions cut 3 bases from V and 5 bases from J, with 4 bases between. Looked up from germline, CDR1 is PRHDT and CDR2 is FYEKMQ (reference sequence). The CDR3 is 11 residues long. As DNA, the CDR3 is TGTGCCAGCAGCTTTGGGGAGACCCAGTACTTC. Amino acid sequence: CASSFGETQYF.

This clonotype came up many times. This chain links TRBV29-1 with TRBJ2-1; no clear D. V lost 4 bases to trimming and J lost 0 bases, with 10 bases between them. This CDR3 has 14 residues. Germline V gene sequence: CDR1 SQVTM, CDR2 ANQGSEA. The CDR3 sequence: CSVVELPSYNEQFF. As DNA, the CDR3 is TGCAGCGTTGTGGAACTACCCTCCTACAATGAGCAGTTCTTC.

In its sample, this clonotype was seen many times. The rearrangement joins TRBV20-1 to TRBJ2-1; 7 nucleotides match TRBD2. This CDR3 spans 16 amino acids. CDR1 is DFQATT and CDR2 is SNEGSKA in the germline V gene (reference sequence). J gave up 5 bases and V 0 bases, and 10 bases lay outside the gene matches. Here the CDR3 reads CSARDAGLAAHNEQFF. CDR3 DNA: TGCAGTGCTAGAGACGCAGGCCTAGCGGCTCACAATGAGCAGTTCTTC.

This clonotype has at least ten counts. This sequence joins TRBV6-4 and TRBJ2-3, with TRBD2 identical over 8 bases. This CDR3 is 15 amino acids long. Germline CDR1 reads MRHNA; CDR2 reads SNTAGT. V dropped 0 bases and J dropped 5; count of bases not matched to a gene: 4. In DNA, the CDR3 is TGTGCCAGCAGTGACTCCGTAGCGGGACTAGATACGCAGTATTTT. This gives the protein CASSDSVAGLDTQYF.

The rearrangement joins TRBV5-8 to TRBJ1-2; TRBD1 matches 8 bases. The CDR3 is made up of 14 amino acids. Trimming cost V 2 bases and J 5 bases; bases outside gene matches: 5. Germline V CDR1 and CDR2: SGHTS, YDEGEE. CDR3 sequence reads: CASSLVTGAYGYTF. DNA of the CDR3: TGTGCCAGCAGCTTAGTGACAGGGGCTTATGGCTACACCTTC.

This clonotype was detected ten times or more. The gene calls are TRBV20-1 and TRBJ2-5; 7 positions agree with TRBD2. Trimming removed 4 bases from V and 5 bases from J; junction bases left unmatched: 10. Germline V gene sequence: CDR1 DFQATT, CDR2 SNEGSKA (reference sequence). This CDR3 has 14 residues. The chain's CDR3 is CSANHAGRVETQYF. In nucleotides, the CDR3 is TGCAGTGCTAATCATGCAGGGAGGGTTGAGACCCAGTACTTC.

This clonotype was seen many times. V usage is TRBV7-3 and J usage is TRBJ2-1, with D possibly being TRBD2 (7 bases). Germline CDR1 and CDR2: SGHTA and FQGTGA. The CDR3 loop spans 16 amino acids. V was trimmed by 3 bases and J by 4 bases, leaving 16 bases between them. The CDR3 region has the DNA TGTGCCAGCAGCTTCGGGGGGCCCCAGGGTTACAATGAGCAGTTCTTC. This translates into CASSFGGPQGYNEQFF.

The rearrangement joins TRBV7-8 to TRBJ2-3; D not resolved. The ends were cut back, 2 bases at V and 6 bases at J, with 15 bases in the middle. The CDR3 covers 15 residues. The germline V gene encodes CDR1 SGHVS and CDR2 FQNEAQ. The CDR3 bases are TGTGCCAGCAGCTTACCCCTCACCGGAGCGGATACGCAGTATTTT. Translation gives CASSLPLTGADTQYF.

The chain combines TRBV5-1 with TRBJ2-1; D possibly corresponds to TRBD1 (6 bases). Germline V lookup: CDR1 SGHRS, CDR2 YFSETQ. V was pared by 4 bases and J by 10 bases, with 15 bases between. The CDR3 extends over 13 amino acids. The CDR3 region has the DNA TGCGCCAGCAGCCTGGACAGACCCCTGGAGCAGTTCTTC. Its translation is CASSLDRPLEQFF.

J is TRBJ2-7 and V is TRBV7-2; 14 nucleotides line up with TRBD2. This CDR3 spans 15 amino acids. Germline V lookup: CDR1 SGHTA, CDR2 FQGNSA. Trimming took 5 bases from V and 7 from J; bases not matched to a gene: 7. The CDR3, as DNA: TGTGCCAGCAGCCAGGGACTAGCGGGAGCTGGGGAGCAGTACTTC. It yields the protein CASSQGLAGAGEQYF.

This clonotype was seen many times. The chain is built from TRBV9 and TRBJ2-7; D is perhaps TRBD1 or TRBD2 (5 bases each). The CDR3 spans 15 residues. Trimming left V 4 bases short and J 1 base short, with 15 bases between. Germline loops: CDR1 SGDLS, CDR2 YYNGEE. In DNA form, the CDR3 reads TGTGCCAGCAGCCCCTCGAGGGGATTTTCCTACGAGCAGTACTTC. Translated: CASSPSRGFSYEQYF.

V is TRBV7-9 and J is TRBJ1-3; D unresolved. CDR1 is SEHNR, CDR2 FQNEAQ, per germline (reference sequence). The CDR3 has 15 amino acids. Trimming shortened V by 6 bases and J by 0 bases, and 12 bases separated the two germline ends. The CDR3 here is CASSPGGDSGNTIYF. CDR3 sequence (DNA): TGTGCCAGCAGTCCCGGTGGGGACTCTGGAAACACCATATATTTT.

This clonotype was seen ten or more times. This chain uses TRBV20-1 with TRBJ2-7; no definite D call. Trimming shortened V by 3 bases and J by 8 bases, and 11 bases separated the two germline ends. This CDR3 comprises 11 residues. Germline CDR1 and CDR2: DFQATT and SNEGSKA (reference sequence). The CDR3 DNA reads as TGCAGTGCTAGCTGGGGTGCTCAGCAGTACTTC. Encoded protein: CSASWGAQQYF.

This clonotype showed up many times. The V and J genes are TRBV2 and TRBJ1-1, with D tentatively TRBD1 (5 bases). V lost 7 bases, J lost 1 base, and 10 bases lay in between. Germline V gives CDR1 SNHLY, CDR2 FYNNEI. CDR3 length: 13 residues. The CDR3: CASKRTGNTEAFF. As DNA, the CDR3 is TGTGCCAGCAAAAGAACAGGGAACACTGAAGCTTTCTTT.

The chain carries TRBV7-3 and TRBJ2-5; D may be TRBD2 (5 bases). Germline assignment: CDR1 SGHTA and CDR2 FQGTGA. This CDR3 is built from 13 residues. Trimming took 3 bases from V and 4 from J, leaving 9 bases between them. As DNA, the CDR3 is TGTGCCAGCAGCTTTGGACTCTTAGAGACCCAGTACTTC. As protein: CASSFGLLETQYF.

The genes are TRBV7-9 and TRBJ2-3; TRBD2 matches 8 bases. In germline, CDR1 is SEHNR, CDR2 FQNEAQ (reference sequence). After removal of 5 bases from V and 3 bases from J, the junction contained 13 bases not matched to a gene. This CDR3 contains 17 residues. The CDR3 reads CASSKGPTSGRTDTQYF. The CDR3 DNA sequence: TGTGCCAGCAGCAAGGGCCCCACTAGCGGACGTACAGATACGCAGTATTTT.

In its sample, this clonotype was seen many times. The chain employs TRBV6-2 or TRBV6-3 and TRBJ1-2, with 7 nucleotides matching TRBD1. V shed 6 bases, J shed 3 bases, and the junction held 7 bases outside the gene matches. Germline assignment: CDR1 MNHEY and CDR2 SVGEGT. The CDR3 has 14 residues. The CDR3 sequence is CASRQGRVDYGYTF. CDR3 bases: TGTGCCAGCAGACAGGGGCGAGTTGACTATGGCTACACCTTC.